This passage covers 14 T cell receptor beta chains from one sample sequenced in a study of CD8 T cells in Susac syndrome. RNA in amounts of about 0.5 to 1 ug was reverse transcribed with random hexamers. Each CDR3 protein is one row after TCRdb ran MiXCR on the immunoSEQ multiplex PCR reads. In the table there are approximately 140,000 distinct CDR3 sequences, nearly 95% of which are singletons. Input material: CD8+ T cells from PBMCs. Every receptor here comes from a human donor in good health.

The chain links TRBV7-3 to TRBJ2-2; 14 bases agree with TRBD2. CDR1 and CDR2 (germline): SGHTA, FQGTGA. J lost 6 bases, V lost 9 bases, and 3 bases had no gene match. The CDR3 spans 14 residues. The CDR3 sequence: CASGTSGSAGELFF. The DNA for the CDR3 is TGTGCCAGTGGGACTAGCGGGAGCGCCGGGGAGCTGTTTTTT.

The chain carries TRBV20-1 and TRBJ2-7; no definite D call. The germline V gene has CDR1 DFQATT and CDR2 SNEGSKA (reference sequence). With 6 bases removed from V and 0 bases from J, the gap between germline ends came to 15 bases. There are 14 residues in the CDR3. The CDR3 reads CSASGRRSSYEQYF. The CDR3, as DNA: TGCAGTGCCTCCGGCAGGAGAAGCTCCTACGAGCAGTACTTC.

The J gene is TRBJ2-1, the V gene TRBV29-1; D remains ambiguous. Germline values: CDR1 SQVTM, CDR2 ANQGSEA. The CDR3 length is 11 residues. The V end was cut by 5 bases, the J end by 3 bases, with 5 bases between. The CDR3 loop is CSVIDYNEQFF. Written as DNA, the CDR3 is TGCAGCGTTATCGACTACAATGAGCAGTTCTTC.

This clonotype was seen once. This chain links TRBV4-3 with TRBJ1-1; possible D gene TRBD1, 6 bases. From germline, CDR1 is LGHNA and CDR2 YSLEER. The CDR3 is 15 residues long. Trimming stripped 2 bases from V and 6 bases from J, with 16 bases between. In DNA form, the CDR3 reads TGCGCCAGCAGCCAAAGTAGAACAGGGCGGGCTGAAGCTTTCTTT. It translates to CASSQSRTGRAEAFF.

The CDR3 DNA follows: TGCAGTGCTAGAGATTTCGAGGGCCCTGGCTACACCTTC. Its translation is CSARDFEGPGYTF. This sequence joins TRBV20-1 and TRBJ1-2; no reliable D call. V lost 0 bases to trimming and J lost 7 bases, with 12 bases between them. This CDR3 is built from 13 residues. Per germline, CDR1 DFQATT and CDR2 SNEGSKA (reference sequence).

The rearrangement joins TRBV30 to TRBJ2-1; D is unclear. Deletions cut 1 base from V and 0 bases from J, with 7 bases between. Germline CDR1 and CDR2: GTSNPN and SVGIG (reference sequence). The CDR3 loop spans 14 amino acids. CDR3 coding DNA: TGTGCCTGGAGTGCAGTAAGCTCCTACAATGAGCAGTTCTTC. Its translation: CAWSAVSSYNEQFF. Combining the CDR3 with reference TRBV30 and TRBJ2-1 gives the whole variable domain SQTIHQWPATLVQPVGSPLSLECTVEGTSNPNLYWYRQAAGRGLQLLFYSVGIGQISSEVPQNLSASRPQDRQFILSSKKLLLSDSGFYLCAWSAVSSYNEQFFGPGTRLTVL.

CDR3 sequence reads: CASSQDSRTATNEKLFF. The CDR3 DNA follows: TGTGCCAGCAGCCAAGATAGCCGGACAGCAACTAATGAAAAACTGTTTTTT. The rearrangement uses TRBV14 and TRBJ1-4; D is perhaps TRBD1 (6 bases). Per germline, CDR1 SGHDN and CDR2 FVKESK. The CDR3 runs 17 residues. The ends were cut back, 0 bases at V and 0 bases at J, with 11 bases in the middle.

The chain employs TRBV4-3 and TRBJ2-1, with 11 bases matching TRBD2. This CDR3 spans 17 amino acids. Per germline, CDR1 LGHNA and CDR2 YSLEER. V was pared by 2 bases and J by 4 bases, with 7 bases of the junction left unmatched. This CDR3 is CASSQLGTSGIYNEQFF. DNA for the CDR3: TGCGCCAGCAGCCAACTAGGGACTAGCGGAATTTACAATGAGCAGTTCTTC.

The J gene is TRBJ2-1, the V gene TRBV27, with 9 bases identical to TRBD2. The germline V gene encodes CDR1 MNHEY and CDR2 SMNVEV (reference sequence). The length of the CDR3 is 19 residues. V lost 3 bases and J lost 0; bases outside the gene matches: 12. As DNA, the CDR3 is TGTGCCAGCAGTTTCCTACTAGCGGGCCCCTTTGGCTCCTACAATGAGCAGTTCTTC. Its protein product is CASSFLLAGPFGSYNEQFF.

CDR3 nucleotides: TGTGCCAGCAGTTTAGTAGCGGGAGGGCCATACAATGAGCAGTTCTTC. Its translation is CASSLVAGGPYNEQFF. V gene TRBV12-3 or TRBV12-4 combines with J gene TRBJ2-1; 11 bases are shared with TRBD2. The CDR3 length is 16 residues. Trimming cost V 1 base and J 4 bases; bases outside gene matches: 3.

The CDR3 nucleotides are TGTGCCAGCAGTTGGGGGGATTTGACTGGCGAGCAGTACTTC. As protein: CASSWGDLTGEQYF. The genes are TRBV2 and TRBJ2-7; D may be TRBD2 (6 bases). The CDR3 runs to 14 residues. The V end lost 5 bases, the J end lost 6 bases, and 17 bases lay between the germline ends. CDR1 SNHLY and CDR2 FYNNEI come from the germline V gene.

The CDR3 here is CASLGGRDTQYF. The CDR3 DNA reads TGTGCCAGCCTCGGAGGCCGAGATACGCAGTATTTT. V gene TRBV7-2 combines with J gene TRBJ2-3, with a tentative D call TRBD2 (5 bases). V lost 8 bases and J 5 bases, leaving 11 bases between the germline ends. CDR3 length: 12 amino acids. Germline CDR1 SGHTA, CDR2 FQGNSA. The full variable domain, completed using reference TRBV7-2 and TRBJ2-3, is GAGVSQSPSNKVTEKGKDVELRCDPISGHTALYWYRQSLGQGLEFLIYFQGNSAPDKSGLPSDRFSAERTGGSVSTLTIQRTQQEDSAVYLCASLGGRDTQYFGPGTRLTVL.

This chain links TRBV9 with TRBJ2-1, with D perhaps matching TRBD1 (6 bases). The CDR3 consists of 15 residues. Germline V gene lookup returns CDR1 SGDLS and CDR2 YYNGEE. V lost 5 bases and J 9 bases, leaving 21 bases between the germline ends. This chain's CDR3 is CASSRPGGPQGEQFF. CDR3 DNA sequence: TGTGCCAGCAGTCGCCCGGGCGGGCCACAGGGTGAGCAGTTCTTC.

The chain is built from TRBV13 and TRBJ1-5, with D perhaps TRBD1 (5 bases). This CDR3 region has 12 residues. Trimming removed 5 bases from V and 10 bases from J, with 12 bases in between. Looked up from germline, CDR1 is PRHDT and CDR2 is FYEKMQ (reference sequence). The CDR3 sequence is CASSHRGGPQHF. The CDR3 nucleotides read TGTGCCAGCAGCCATAGGGGAGGACCCCAGCATTTT.